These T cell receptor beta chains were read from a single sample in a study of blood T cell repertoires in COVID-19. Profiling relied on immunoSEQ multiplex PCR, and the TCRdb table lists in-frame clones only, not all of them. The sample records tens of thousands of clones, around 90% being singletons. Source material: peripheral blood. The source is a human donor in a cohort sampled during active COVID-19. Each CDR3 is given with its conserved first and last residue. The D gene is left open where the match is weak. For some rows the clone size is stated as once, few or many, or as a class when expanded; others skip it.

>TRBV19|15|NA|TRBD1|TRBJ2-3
CASSDQGTGVNTQYF
TGTGCCAGTAGCGACCAAGGGACAGGGGTAAATACGCAGTATTTT
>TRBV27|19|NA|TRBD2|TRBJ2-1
CASSPLPLTSGNVYNEQFF
TGTGCCAGCAGCCCTTTGCCCTTAACTAGCGGGAACGTTTACAATGAGCAGTTCTTC
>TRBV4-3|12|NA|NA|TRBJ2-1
CASSQDWSEQFF
TGCGCCAGCAGCCAAGATTGGAGTGAGCAGTTCTTC
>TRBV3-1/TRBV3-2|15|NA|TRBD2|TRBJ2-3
CASSQGASGTDTQYF
TGTGCCAGCAGCCAAGGTGCTAGCGGGACAGATACGCAGTATTTT
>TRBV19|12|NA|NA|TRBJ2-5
CASARGGETQYF
TGTGCCAGTGCTAGGGGTGGAGAGACCCAGTACTTC
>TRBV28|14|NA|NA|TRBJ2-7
CASSRYARSYEQYF
TGTGCCAGCAGTAGATATGCGCGTTCCTACGAGCAGTACTTC
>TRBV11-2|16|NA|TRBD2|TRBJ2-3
CASSLEWESSGRAKYF
TGTGCCAGCAGCTTAGAGTGGGAATCTAGCGGGAGGGCCAAGTATTTT
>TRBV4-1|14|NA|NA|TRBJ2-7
CASSQVPSSYEQYF
TGCGCCAGCAGCCAAGTCCCGTCTTCCTACGAGCAGTACTTC
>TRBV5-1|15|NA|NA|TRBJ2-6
CASSSTVSGANVLTF
TGCGCCAGCAGCTCGACAGTCTCTGGAGCCAACGTCCTGACTTTC
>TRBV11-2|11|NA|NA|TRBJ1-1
CASSFVTEAFF
TGTGCCAGCAGCTTTGTAACTGAAGCTTTCTTT
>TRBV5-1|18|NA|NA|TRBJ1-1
CASSLVRQFTDLNTEAFF
TGCGCCAGCAGCTTGGTTCGACAGTTTACCGATCTGAACACTGAAGCTTTCTTT
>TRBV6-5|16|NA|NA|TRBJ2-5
CASSYSGHLNQETQYF
TGTGCCAGCAGTTACTCGGGACACTTGAACCAAGAGACCCAGTACTTC
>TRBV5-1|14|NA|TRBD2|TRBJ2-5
CASSKAGMEETQYF
TGCGCCAGCAGCAAAGCGGGGATGGAAGAGACCCAGTACTTC
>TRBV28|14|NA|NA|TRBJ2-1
CASSHSVAPNEQFF
TGTGCCAGCAGTCATAGCGTCGCTCCCAATGAGCAGTTCTTC
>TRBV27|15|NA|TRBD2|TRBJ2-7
CASSQGLAVIYEQYF
TGTGCCAGCAGTCAAGGACTAGCGGTTATCTACGAGCAGTACTTC
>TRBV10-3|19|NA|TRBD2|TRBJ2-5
CAISESKSSGKQVQETQYF
TGTGCCATCAGTGAGTCGAAGTCTAGCGGGAAGCAGGTTCAAGAGACCCAGTACTTC
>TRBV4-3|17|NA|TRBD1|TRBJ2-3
CASSQDVLRDRDYTQYF
TGCGCCAGCAGCCAAGATGTTTTACGGGACAGGGATTATACGCAGTATTTT
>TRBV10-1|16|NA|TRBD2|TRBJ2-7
CASSASRASGTNEQYF
TGCGCCAGCAGTGCCAGTAGGGCTAGCGGGACGAACGAGCAGTACTTC
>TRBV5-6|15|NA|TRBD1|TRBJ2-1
CASSPGTGSWNEQFF
TGTGCCAGCAGCCCCGGGACAGGGAGTTGGAATGAGCAGTTCTTC
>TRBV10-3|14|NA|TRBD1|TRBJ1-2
CAIRGTGQSSGYTF
TGTGCCATCAGGGGGACAGGGCAATCGTCTGGCTACACCTTC
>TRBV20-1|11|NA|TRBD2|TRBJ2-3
CSAGTSRTQYF
TGCAGTGCCGGGACTAGCCGTACGCAGTATTTT
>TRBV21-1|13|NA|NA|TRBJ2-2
CASWDSSDGELFF
TGTGCCAGTTGGGACAGCTCGGACGGGGAGCTGTTTTTT
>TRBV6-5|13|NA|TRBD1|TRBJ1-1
CASSYNRGREAFF
TGTGCCAGCAGTTACAACAGGGGGCGGGAAGCTTTCTTT
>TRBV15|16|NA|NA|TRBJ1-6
CATSRAPGSPNSPLHF
TGTGCCACCAGCAGAGCCCCAGGGTCGCCAAATTCACCCCTCCACTTT
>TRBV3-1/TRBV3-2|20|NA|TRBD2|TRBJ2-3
CASSQEGLAGGPRDTDTQYF
TGTGCCAGCAGCCAAGAAGGGCTAGCGGGAGGGCCTCGGGACACAGATACGCAGTATTTT
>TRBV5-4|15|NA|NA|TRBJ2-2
CASSPGGRSTGELFF
TGTGCCAGCAGCCCGGGCGGGCGGAGCACCGGGGAGCTGTTTTTT
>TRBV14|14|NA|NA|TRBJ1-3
CASSQALSGNTIYF
TGTGCCAGCAGCCAAGCACTCTCTGGAAACACCATATATTTT
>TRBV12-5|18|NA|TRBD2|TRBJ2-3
CASGPGQGGLAVTDTQYF
TGTGCTAGTGGACCCGGGCAGGGGGGACTAGCGGTCACAGATACGCAGTATTTT
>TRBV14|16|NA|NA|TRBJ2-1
CASSQVGYRGYNEQFF
TGTGCCAGCAGCCAAGTTGGGTACCGGGGGTACAATGAGCAGTTCTTC
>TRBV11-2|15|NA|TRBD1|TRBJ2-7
CASSSPARGRYEQYF
TGTGCCAGCAGCTCCCCCGCCAGGGGGCGATACGAGCAGTACTTC
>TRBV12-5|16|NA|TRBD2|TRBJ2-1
CASGLVSTGGSNEQFF
TGTGCTAGTGGTTTGGTATCTACGGGAGGCTCGAATGAGCAGTTCTTC
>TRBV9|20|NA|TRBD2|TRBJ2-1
CASSGSSGRAGDRSYNEQFF
TGTGCCAGCAGCGGCTCTAGCGGGAGGGCAGGGGATAGGTCCTACAATGAGCAGTTCTTC
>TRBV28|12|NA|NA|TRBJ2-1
CASSLSVSQQFF
TGTGCCAGCAGTTTATCTGTCTCCCAGCAGTTCTTC
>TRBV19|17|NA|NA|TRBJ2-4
CASSIEGGPPRGNIQYF
TGTGCCAGTAGTATAGAAGGCGGCCCCCCGAGAGGAAACATTCAGTACTTC
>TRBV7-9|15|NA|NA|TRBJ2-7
CASSFVGGASYEQYF
TGTGCCAGCAGCTTTGTGGGGGGAGCCTCCTACGAGCAGTACTTC
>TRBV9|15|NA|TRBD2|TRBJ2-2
CASSALAGVDGELFF
TGTGCCAGCAGCGCCCTAGCGGGAGTGGACGGGGAGCTGTTTTTT
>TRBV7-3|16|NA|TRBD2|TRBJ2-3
CASSLTGGPGTDTQYF
TGTGCCAGCAGCCTGACGGGAGGGCCCGGCACAGATACGCAGTATTTT
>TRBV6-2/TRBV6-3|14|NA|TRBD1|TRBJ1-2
CASSSGTGPSGYTF
TGTGCCAGCAGTTCCGGGACAGGGCCAAGCGGCTACACCTTC
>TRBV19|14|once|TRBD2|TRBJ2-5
CASSMRGGQETQYF
TGTGCCAGTAGTATGCGGGGGGGCCAAGAGACCCAGTACTTC
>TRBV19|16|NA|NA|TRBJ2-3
CASSMRRALPADTQYF
TGTGCCAGTAGTATGAGGCGGGCCCTCCCCGCAGATACGCAGTATTTT
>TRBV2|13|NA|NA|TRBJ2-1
CASSRDFYNEQFF
TGTGCCAGCAGTAGGGACTTTTACAATGAGCAGTTCTTC
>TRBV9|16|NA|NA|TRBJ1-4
CASSASGTATNEKLFF
TGTGCCAGCAGCGCCAGCGGGACTGCCACTAATGAAAAACTGTTTTTT
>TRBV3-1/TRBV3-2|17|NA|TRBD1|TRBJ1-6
CAGPDRGRVPYNSPLHF
TGTGCCGGACCGGACAGGGGCAGGGTTCCCTATAATTCACCCCTCCACTTT
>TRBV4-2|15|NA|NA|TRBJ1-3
CASSPGANLGNTIYF
TGTGCCAGCAGCCCAGGGGCGAATTTAGGAAACACCATATATTTT
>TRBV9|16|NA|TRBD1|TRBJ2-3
CASSTRPQGATDTQYF
TGTGCCAGCAGCACACGACCACAGGGGGCAACAGATACGCAGTATTTT
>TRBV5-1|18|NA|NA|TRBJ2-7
CASSLGTGRPTTVYEQYF
TGCGCCAGCAGCTTGGGGACGGGGAGGCCCACAACCGTATACGAGCAGTACTTC
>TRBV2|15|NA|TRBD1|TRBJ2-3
CASSDPGQGTDTQYF
TGTGCCAGCAGTGATCCGGGACAGGGAACAGATACGCAGTATTTT
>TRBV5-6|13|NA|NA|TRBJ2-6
CASSPKGANVLTF
TGTGCCAGCAGCCCAAAAGGGGCCAACGTCCTGACTTTC
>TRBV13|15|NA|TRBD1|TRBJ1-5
CASSSRTGGGQPQHF
TGTGCCAGCAGCTCCCGGACAGGGGGTGGTCAGCCCCAGCATTTT
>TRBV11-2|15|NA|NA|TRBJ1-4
CASSHSTGTKEKLFF
TGTGCCAGCAGCCATTCGACAGGCACAAAAGAAAAACTGTTTTTT
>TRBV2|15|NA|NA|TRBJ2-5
CASSNRVWDGETQYF
TGTGCCAGCAGTAACAGGGTTTGGGACGGGGAGACCCAGTACTTC
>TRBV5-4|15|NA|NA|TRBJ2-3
CASSLKRESADTQYF
TGTGCCAGCAGCTTGAAACGGGAGTCCGCAGATACGCAGTATTTT
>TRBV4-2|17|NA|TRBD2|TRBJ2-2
CASSQVVKRDLTGELFF
TGTGCCAGCAGCCAAGTGGTCAAGCGGGATCTCACCGGGGAGCTGTTTTTT
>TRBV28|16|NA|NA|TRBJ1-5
CASSSYQGRSNQPQHF
TGTGCCAGCAGTTCGTACCAGGGTCGTTCTAATCAGCCCCAGCATTTT